One and the same sample provided the 21 T cell receptor beta chains below, sequenced in a study of T cell responses to AZD1222 COVID-19 vaccine (TCRdb year 2021). The method behind the library was the immunoSEQ multiplex PCR assay. What TCRdb holds here is the immuneACCESS table cut down to in-frame rearrangements. Part of the clones is not present; checked against another copy, under half of the missing clones reflect an unresolved V gene, and the others are unexplained. Across this sample there are over 150,000 clones, with about 90% seen only once. The biggest ten clones account for around 5.8% of the sample. The time point label of this sample denotes: baseline before first vaccination. The input for sequencing was peripheral blood, taken on day 0 of AZD1222 vaccination. These receptors were taken from an adult in good health.

This chain joins TRBV5-4 and TRBJ2-7; D perhaps matches TRBD1 (6 bases). The CDR3 has 14 residues. V was cut by 4 bases and J by 4 bases, with 15 bases left in between. Germline V gene sequence: CDR1 SGHNT, CDR2 YYREEE (reference sequence). CDR3 nucleotides: TGTGCCAGCAGCAATCGTGACAGGAAGTACGAGCAGTACTTC. As protein: CASSNRDRKYEQYF.

The genes are TRBV6-5 and TRBJ1-2; 10 bases agree with TRBD1. J lost 5 bases, V lost 5 bases, and 2 bases had no gene match. The CDR3 has 13 amino acids. Germline V gene lookup returns CDR1 MNHEY and CDR2 SVGAGI. The CDR3 bases are TGTGCCAGCAGTCGGGACAGGGGATATGGCTACACCTTC. Translating gives CASSRDRGYGYTF.

This clone was seen only once. The J gene is TRBJ2-7, the V gene TRBV19; 8 bases line up with TRBD1. Looked up from germline, CDR1 is LNHDA and CDR2 is SQIVND (reference sequence). This CDR3 has 14 residues. After removal of 5 bases from V and 2 bases from J, the junction contained 5 bases not matched to a gene. The CDR3 region is CASSVTGDPYEQYF. Here the CDR3 DNA reads TGTGCCAGTAGTGTGACAGGGGACCCCTACGAGCAGTACTTC.

The rearrangement uses TRBV11-2 and TRBJ2-2; D is undetermined. The CDR3 runs to 12 residues. Germline V lookup: CDR1 SGHAT, CDR2 FQNNGV. Trimming took 5 bases from V and 7 from J, leaving 8 bases between them. The CDR3 region has the DNA TGTGCCAGCAGCAGGAGTAGCGGGGAGCTGTTTTTT. It encodes CASSRSSGELFF.

The chain combines TRBV3-1 (or the pseudogene TRBV3-2) with TRBJ2-2; D perhaps matches TRBD1 (5 bases). V lost 2 bases and J 7 bases, leaving 8 bases between the germline ends. This CDR3 has 13 residues. The germline CDR1 and CDR2 sequences are LGHDT and YNNKEL (reference sequence). This CDR3 reads CASSQYQGGELFF. CDR3 bases: TGTGCCAGCAGCCAATATCAGGGCGGGGAGCTGTTTTTT.

The chain employs TRBV28 and TRBJ2-7; D is unclear. The germline CDR1 and CDR2 sequences are MDHEN and SYDVKM. This CDR3 has 11 residues. The V end was cut by 6 bases, the J end by 3 bases, with 6 bases between. The CDR3 loop is CASRLNYEQYF. CDR3 DNA: TGTGCCAGCAGACTTAACTACGAGCAGTACTTC.

This clone has more than one count but fewer than ten. V gene TRBV6-5 combines with J gene TRBJ1-2; 10 nucleotides agree with TRBD1. The V segment lost 7 bases and the J segment 6 bases; nucleotides outside the gene matches: 5. Germline V lookup: CDR1 MNHEY, CDR2 SVGAGI. There are 13 residues in the CDR3. This chain's CDR3 is CASNRDRGNGYTF. The CDR3 nucleotides are TGTGCCAGCAATAGGGACAGGGGTAATGGCTACACCTTC.

J is TRBJ2-5 and V is TRBV6-1; D not certain. The CDR3 runs to 14 residues. V lost 1 base to trimming and J lost 5 bases, with 11 bases between them. CDR1 and CDR2 (germline): MNHNS, SASEGT. The CDR3 sequence is CASSEGHTGETQYF. The CDR3 DNA reads TGTGCCAGCAGTGAAGGACACACCGGGGAGACCCAGTACTTC.

V usage is TRBV3-1 (or the pseudogene TRBV3-2) and J usage is TRBJ1-2; D is unclear. The CDR3 is 17 amino acids. CDR1 and CDR2 (germline): LGHDT, YNNKEL (reference sequence). Trimming took 0 bases from V and 5 from J, leaving 19 bases between them. The CDR3 loop is CASSQDLRAGRVYGYTF. The CDR3 DNA is TGTGCCAGCAGCCAAGATCTTCGGGCAGGACGCGTATATGGCTACACCTTC.

The chain employs TRBV18 and TRBJ1-1, with 9 bases identical to TRBD1. V lost 2 bases to trimming and J lost 4 bases; unmatched junction nucleotides: 2. This CDR3 comprises 14 residues. Germline CDR1 and CDR2: KGHSH and LQKENI. This CDR3 reads CASSPSTGGTEAFF. For the CDR3, the DNA is TGTGCCAGCTCACCATCGACAGGGGGCACTGAAGCTTTCTTT.

The chain has TRBV7-2 and TRBJ1-3, with unresolved D. Germline loops: CDR1 SGHTA, CDR2 FQGNSA. The V end lost 6 bases, the J end lost 0 bases, and 18 bases lay between the germline ends. The CDR3 is 17 amino acids. CDR3 DNA sequence: TGTGCCAGCAGTCTATTAGGACGGCTAAGCTCTGGAAACACCATATATTTT. It translates to CASSLLGRLSSGNTIYF.

This chain uses TRBV30 with TRBJ2-2; D is possibly TRBD1 or TRBD2 (5 bases each). CDR3 length: 14 residues. The germline V gene encodes CDR1 GTSNPN and CDR2 SVGIG (reference sequence). Between the trimmed V and J ends, which lost 5 bases and 2 bases, there was a span of 12 bases. The CDR3 sequence is CAWLPGRNTGELFF. The DNA for the CDR3 is TGTGCCTGGTTACCGGGACGTAACACCGGGGAGCTGTTTTTT. Using reference TRBV30 and TRBJ2-2 for the parts outside the CDR3, the full variable domain is SQTIHQWPATLVQPVGSPLSLECTVEGTSNPNLYWYRQAAGRGLQLLFYSVGIGQISSEVPQNLSASRPQDRQFILSSKKLLLSDSGFYLCAWLPGRNTGELFFGEGSRLTVL.

The CDR3 region is CASRGHQGRGSNQPQHF. CDR3 DNA: TGTGCCAGCAGGGGTCACCAGGGGCGCGGGAGCAATCAGCCCCAGCATTTT. The chain uses TRBV28 and TRBJ1-5, with D possibly matching TRBD1 (6 bases). From germline, CDR1 is MDHEN and CDR2 SYDVKM. V lost 6 bases and J lost 1, with 19 bases in between. The CDR3 totals 17 residues.

The chain carries TRBV5-6 and TRBJ2-3, with 7 bases that match TRBD2. The CDR3 totals 16 residues. V lost 4 bases, J lost 0 bases, and 8 bases stayed unmatched. Germline loops: CDR1 SGHDT, CDR2 YYEEEE. CDR3 sequence: CASSVLAGFSTDTQYF. Written as DNA, the CDR3 is TGTGCCAGCAGCGTCTTAGCGGGTTTTAGCACAGATACGCAGTATTTT.

V usage is TRBV7-2 and J usage is TRBJ1-6; D perhaps matches TRBD1 (5 bases). The V gene lost 5 bases and the J gene lost 9 bases, with 20 bases spanning the gap. Germline-derived CDR1 and CDR2 are SGHTA and FQGNSA. The CDR3 runs to 16 residues. The CDR3 reads CASSPQGHNGGSPLHF. CDR3 nucleotides: TGTGCCAGCAGCCCGCAAGGACACAACGGGGGTTCACCCCTCCACTTT.

CDR3 nucleotides: TGTGCCAGCAGCAAAACTAGCGGGAGAAGTGAGACCCAGTACTTC. Its protein product is CASSKTSGRSETQYF. V and J are TRBV6-6 and TRBJ2-5; TRBD2 matches at 11 bases. Germline-derived CDR1 and CDR2 are MNHNY and SVGAGI (reference sequence). With V trimmed by 6 bases and J by 5 bases, 8 bases remained unmatched. This CDR3 region has 15 residues.

The gene calls are TRBV20-1 and TRBJ1-2; D gene ambiguous. The germline gives CDR1 DFQATT, CDR2 SNEGSKA (reference sequence). Trimming took off 5 bases at V and 6 bases at J, with 10 bases between the two ends. CDR3 length equals 11 residues. CDR3 DNA: TGCAGTGCTTCTCGGACGAATGGCTACACCTTC. Protein sequence: CSASRTNGYTF.

This clone was picked up one time. J is TRBJ2-2 and V is TRBV9; possible D gene TRBD1, 5 bases. This CDR3 region has 15 residues. Per the germline V gene, CDR1 is SGDLS and CDR2 is YYNGEE. V lost 0 bases to trimming and J lost 7 bases, with 13 bases between them. The CDR3: CASSVAPSGIGELFF. Here the CDR3 DNA reads TGTGCCAGCAGCGTAGCACCCTCAGGGATCGGGGAGCTGTTTTTT.

Only a few counts were recorded for this clone. The V and J genes are TRBV28 and TRBJ2-5; 9 positions match TRBD2. The V and J ends lost 6 bases and 5 bases, in that order; junction bases with no gene match: 7. CDR3 length equals 14 residues. Germline-derived CDR1 and CDR2 are MDHEN and SYDVKM. In DNA form, the CDR3 reads TGTGCCAGCAGCCTGACTAGCGGAGGGGAGACCCAGTACTTC. Translated, it gives CASSLTSGGETQYF.

The count of this clone is one. The V call is TRBV5-1, the J call TRBJ1-1, with TRBD1 as a possible D gene (6 bases). V dropped 4 bases and J dropped 4 bases, with 17 bases sitting between them. Germline-derived CDR1 and CDR2 are SGHRS and YFSETQ. The CDR3 runs to 15 residues. The DNA for the CDR3 is TGCGCCAGCAGCCCAGACAGGCCCTTGGGCACTGAAGCTTTCTTT. Translated: CASSPDRPLGTEAFF.

V and J are TRBV10-3 and TRBJ2-2; 12 bases are shared with TRBD2. V dropped 4 bases and J dropped 6; count of bases not matched to a gene: 6. The CDR3 extends over 16 amino acids. Looked up from germline, CDR1 is ENHRY and CDR2 is SYGVKD. For the CDR3, the DNA is TGTGCCATCAGTGTGACTAGCGGGAGTTCCCCCGGGGAGCTGTTTTTT. This gives the protein CAISVTSGSSPGELFF.